This TCR beta chain was profiled in a study of T cells in localized non-small cell lung cancer. V was clipped by 8 bases and J by 5 bases, with 15 bases between them. Germline-derived CDR1 and CDR2 are MRHNA and SNTAGT. The CDR3 length is 14 residues. Findings and caveats of the study: Uninvolved nearby lung showed the greatest T cell clonality, exceeding that found in tumor. Elevated circulating T cell density in blood was associated with longer overall survival.

Profiling relied on immunoSEQ multiplex PCR, and the TCRdb table lists in-frame clones only, not all of them. The data hold fewer than 40,000 clones, with roughly 93% observed a single time. Turning to this clone: The antigen is unknown.

J is TRBJ2-2 and V is TRBV6-4; TRBD2 might be the D (5 bases). The clonotype comes from an older female donor with stage I lung adenocarcinoma. The source was peripheral blood, collected before any cancer treatment. The CDR3: CASFEGPGTGELFF. CDR3 DNA: TGTGCCAGCTTTGAGGGCCCGGGTACCGGGGAGCTGTTTTTT.